Listed below are T cell receptor beta chains from one sample, sequenced in a study of PD-L1 blockade in urothelial cancer. Produced via immunoSEQ multiplex PCR; TCRdb's table is partial and in-frame only. The sample includes 75,000 to 95,000 clones, approximately 90% of them seen just once. The sample in question was PBMCs, obtained around atezolizumab (anti-PD-L1) treatment. These receptors were collected from a man aged 55 to 69 with urothelial cancer. CDR3s include the opening cysteine and the closing phenylalanine or tryptophan. D genes are given only for firm matches. Some rows mark clone size as missing; the rest say once, few, many or name a class of expanded clone.

TRBJ1-1 | . | TRBV4-3 | . | TGCGCCAGCAGCCAAGTCCCATCTTCGGGCACTGAAGCTTTCTTT | CASSQVPSSGTEAFF
TRBJ1-2 | TRBD1 | TRBV15 | . | TGTGCCACCAGCAGTCCGCAGGGGGCGCTTGGCTACACCTTC | CATSSPQGALGYTF
TRBJ1-5 | . | TRBV7-9 | . | TGTGCCAGCAGCTTCTCCGGACAGCTAAGCAATCAGCCCCAGCATTTT | CASSFSGQLSNQPQHF
TRBJ2-1 | TRBD2 | TRBV18 | . | TGTGCCAGCTCACCACCGAGCAAGCGGGGGGGCAACAATGAGCAGTTCTTC | CASSPPSKRGGNNEQFF
TRBJ2-5 | . | TRBV29-1 | . | TGCAGCGTTGCGTTGAGCGTTGGCAGAGAAGAGACCCAGTACTTC | CSVALSVGREETQYF
TRBJ2-5 | TRBD2 | TRBV2 | once | TGTGCCAGCAGCCTAGCGGGGCACAAAGAGACCCAGTACTTC | CASSLAGHKETQYF
TRBJ2-2 | . | TRBV21-1 | . | TGTGCCAGCAGCAAAGCCCCAGACACTTACACCGGGGAGCTGTTTTTT | CASSKAPDTYTGELFF
TRBJ2-6 | TRBD2 | TRBV19 | once | TGTGCCAGTAGTATAGAGGGGACTAGCGCCTCTGGGGCCAACGTCCTGACTTTC | CASSIEGTSASGANVLTF
TRBJ2-3 | TRBD2 | TRBV18 | . | TGTGCCAGCTCATTTAGCGGGTTATTCACAGATACGCAGTATTTT | CASSFSGLFTDTQYF
TRBJ2-3 | TRBD2 | TRBV7-2 | few | TGTGCCAGCAGCTCACGCGACGGGACTAGCGGGAGCACAGATACGCAGTATTTT | CASSSRDGTSGSTDTQYF
TRBJ1-5 | TRBD1 | TRBV28 | . | TGTGCCAGCAGCCTGACAGGGAATAATCAGCCCCAGCATTTT | CASSLTGNNQPQHF
TRBJ1-4 | . | TRBV27 | . | TGTGCCAGCAGTTCGACAGCAACTAATGAAAAACTGTTTTTT | CASSSTATNEKLFF
TRBJ1-5 | . | TRBV21-1 | . | TGTGCCAGCAGCAAAACCCCCAGGGATCAGCCCCAGCATTTT | CASSKTPRDQPQHF
TRBJ1-2 | TRBD1 | TRBV7-2 | . | TGTGCCAGCAGCACGGACAGGGAAGATGGCTACACCTTC | CASSTDREDGYTF
TRBJ2-1 | TRBD2 | TRBV4-1 | . | TGCGCCAGCAGCCGATCGCCACTAGCGGGGGGCCACAATGAGCAGTTCTTC | CASSRSPLAGGHNEQFF
TRBJ2-7 | . | TRBV4-2 | . | TGTGCCAGCAGCCAAGAGCCCCCTAGATATAGTGCGCGGACCTACGAGCAGTACTTC | CASSQEPPRYSARTYEQYF
TRBJ1-2 | . | TRBV5-1 | . | TGCGCCAGCAGCGTAGGCGGCGGGGGGAACTATGGCTACACCTTC | CASSVGGGGNYGYTF
TRBJ2-3 | . | TRBV11-1 | . | TGTGCCAGCAGCGATAGGGCGGGAGATACGCAGTATTTT | CASSDRAGDTQYF
TRBJ2-2 | TRBD2 | TRBV7-2 | . | TGTGCCAGCAGCTTAGAGCTAGCGGGGGGGCGGGCCGGGGAGCTGTTTTTT | CASSLELAGGRAGELFF
TRBJ2-7 | TRBD2 | TRBV4-2 | . | TGTGCCAGCAGCCAAGAAACGGGACTAGCGTCAGACGAGCAGTACTTC | CASSQETGLASDEQYF
TRBJ1-6 | TRBD1 | TRBV6-5 | . | TGTGCCAGCAGTTACTACGGACAGGATAATTCACCCCTCCACTTT | CASSYYGQDNSPLHF
TRBJ2-1 | TRBD2 | TRBV29-1 | . | TGCAGCGTTGTTAGCGGGAGGGGGAACAATGAGCAGTTCTTC | CSVVSGRGNNEQFF
TRBJ1-1 | . | TRBV5-1 | few | TGCGCCAGCAGCTTGGAGGACAGCTCGAACACTGAAGCTTTCTTT | CASSLEDSSNTEAFF
TRBJ1-1 | TRBD1 | TRBV4-1 | . | TGCGCCAGCAGCCAAGAGGGGACAGGGGGCCCTGAAGCTTTCTTT | CASSQEGTGGPEAFF
TRBJ2-7 | TRBD1 | TRBV18 | . | TGTGCCAGCTCACCGAGGGACAGCTACGAGCAGTACTTC | CASSPRDSYEQYF
TRBJ2-1 | . | TRBV5-1 | . | TGCGCCAGCAGCTTGCAGCACAGCTCCTACAATGAGCAGTTCTTC | CASSLQHSSYNEQFF
TRBJ2-7 | . | TRBV7-3 | . | TGTGCCAGCAGCTTACGGGGTGTGGGGTCGTACTACGAGCAGTACTTC | CASSLRGVGSYYEQYF
TRBJ2-5 | TRBD1 | TRBV10-2 | . | TGCGCCAGCAGAGGGACAGGGGGAATTTTTGAGACCCAGTACTTC | CASRGTGGIFETQYF
TRBJ2-2 | TRBD2 | TRBV30 | . | TGTGCCTGGAGTGGTGGTAGCGGGAGATTAGCGAACACCGGGGAGCTGTTTTTT | CAWSGGSGRLANTGELFF
TRBJ1-4 | TRBD1 | TRBV19 | . | TGTGCCAGTAGTACAACAGGGGACGTTGAAAAACTGTTTTTT | CASSTTGDVEKLFF
TRBJ2-2 | . | TRBV7-3 | . | TGTGCCAGCAGCTTCAGCGGAAGCTCCGGGGAGCTGTTTTTT | CASSFSGSSGELFF
TRBJ2-1 | TRBD2 | TRBV6-6 | . | TGTGCCAGCAGCACCCAGCGAGCGGGGGGTTACAATGAGCAGTTCTTC | CASSTQRAGGYNEQFF
TRBJ2-7 | . | TRBV7-9 | . | TGTGCCAGCAGTTTTGGAGGGGAAGAGTACGAGCAGTACTTC | CASSFGGEEYEQYF
TRBJ2-3 | TRBD1 | TRBV4-2 | . | TGTGCCAGCAGCCAAGATAGGGACAGGGCTAGCCCAGATACGCAGTATTTT | CASSQDRDRASPDTQYF
TRBJ2-1 | TRBD1 | TRBV9 | . | TGTGCCAGCAGCCTCACAGGGGGGAACAATGAGCAGTTCTTC | CASSLTGGNNEQFF
TRBJ1-2 | TRBD1 | TRBV4-2 | . | TGTGCCAGCAGCCAAGTGGGGACAGGGCTGGGCTACACCTTC | CASSQVGTGLGYTF
TRBJ2-1 | . | TRBV5-6 | . | TGTGCCAGCAGCCCCCTTTCTCGGGGTACAGATGAGCAGTTCTTC | CASSPLSRGTDEQFF
TRBJ2-3 | . | TRBV5-6 | . | TGTGCCAGCAGCGAACAGGTTACAGATACGCAGTATTTT | CASSEQVTDTQYF
TRBJ1-3 | . | TRBV10-1 | once | TGCGCCAGCACAATAAAAGGGGCTCCCAACCTCTCTGGAAACACCATATATTTT | CASTIKGAPNLSGNTIYF
TRBJ2-1 | TRBD2 | TRBV19 | . | TGTGCCAGTAGCCCTCTAGGTGGGGGACTAGCGGCCGATGAGCAGTTCTTC | CASSPLGGGLAADEQFF
TRBJ2-1 | . | TRBV6-5 | . | TGTGCCAGCAGTTACTCTTCAGGGGTCCCCTACAATGAGCAGTTCTTC | CASSYSSGVPYNEQFF